This passage covers 3 T cell receptor beta chains from one sample sequenced in a study of T cell responses to AZD1222 COVID-19 vaccine (dated by TCRdb to the early 2020s). The library relied on the immunoSEQ multiplex PCR assay. TCRdb provides this immuneACCESS table in a form limited to in-frame rearrangements. Some clones are lacking; in checked studies, under half of them reflect an unresolved V gene, and why the rest are absent is not known. Within this sample are approximately 90,000 clones, with roughly 89% of them counted one time only. Jointly, the top ten make up about 3.9% of the sample. In the paper's terms, the time point label means: baseline before first vaccination. The sequencing used peripheral blood, collected on day 0 of AZD1222 vaccination. Every receptor here comes from an adult in good health.

The chain uses TRBV6-5 and TRBJ1-1; 8 bases fit TRBD1. CDR1 and CDR2 from the germline V gene are MNHEY and SVGAGI. With V trimmed by 8 bases and J by 3 bases, 8 bases remained unmatched. The CDR3 extends over 14 amino acids. CDR3 coding DNA: TGTGCCAGCCGGTGGACAGGGTCCGACACTGAAGCTTTCTTT. Translated, it gives CASRWTGSDTEAFF.

The CDR3: CASSPRGGGKNIQYF. CDR3 in DNA: TGTGCCAGCAGCCCCCGGGGCGGGGGGAAAAACATTCAGTACTTC. The gene calls are TRBV11-2 and TRBJ2-4, with 8 bases fitting TRBD2. This CDR3 spans 15 amino acids. J lost 4 bases, V lost 5 bases, and 7 bases had no gene match. Looked up from germline, CDR1 is SGHAT and CDR2 is FQNNGV.

This rearrangement joins TRBV10-3 to TRBJ1-2, with a possible D match to TRBD1 (5 bases). Germline assignment: CDR1 ENHRY and CDR2 SYGVKD. V lost 0 bases and J 7 bases, leaving 9 bases between the germline ends. The CDR3 is 13 amino acids. The CDR3 loop is CAISESGEGGYTF. The DNA for the CDR3 is TGTGCCATCAGTGAGTCGGGGGAGGGTGGCTACACCTTC.